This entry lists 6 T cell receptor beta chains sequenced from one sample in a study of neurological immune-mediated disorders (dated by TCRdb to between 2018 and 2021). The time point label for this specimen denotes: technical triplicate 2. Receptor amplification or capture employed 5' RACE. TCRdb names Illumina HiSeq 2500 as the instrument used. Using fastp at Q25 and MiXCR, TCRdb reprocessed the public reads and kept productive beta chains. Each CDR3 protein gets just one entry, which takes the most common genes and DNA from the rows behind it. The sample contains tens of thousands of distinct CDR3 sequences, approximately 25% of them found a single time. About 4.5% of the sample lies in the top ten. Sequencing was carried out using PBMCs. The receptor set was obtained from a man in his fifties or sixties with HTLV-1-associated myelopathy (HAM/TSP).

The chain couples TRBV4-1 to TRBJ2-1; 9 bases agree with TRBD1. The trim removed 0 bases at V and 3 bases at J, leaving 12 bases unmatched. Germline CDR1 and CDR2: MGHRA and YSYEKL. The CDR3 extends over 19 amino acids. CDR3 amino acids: CASSQDRRLGQGFYNEQFF. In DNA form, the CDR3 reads TGCGCCAGCAGCCAAGATAGGCGGTTGGGACAGGGTTTCTACAATGAGCAGTTCTTC.

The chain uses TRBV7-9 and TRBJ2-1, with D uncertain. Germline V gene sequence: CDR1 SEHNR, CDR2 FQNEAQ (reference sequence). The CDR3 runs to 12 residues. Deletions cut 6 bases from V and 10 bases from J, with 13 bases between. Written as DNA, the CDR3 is TGTGCCAGCAGTCTAACACCAGAAGAGCAGTTCTTC. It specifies CASSLTPEEQFF.

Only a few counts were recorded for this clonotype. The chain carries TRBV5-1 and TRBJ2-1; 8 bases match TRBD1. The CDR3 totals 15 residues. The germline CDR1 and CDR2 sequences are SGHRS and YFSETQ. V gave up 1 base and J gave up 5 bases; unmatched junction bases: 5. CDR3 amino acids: CASSLFGQGNNEQFF. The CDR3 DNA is TGCGCCAGCAGCTTGTTTGGACAGGGCAACAATGAGCAGTTCTTC.

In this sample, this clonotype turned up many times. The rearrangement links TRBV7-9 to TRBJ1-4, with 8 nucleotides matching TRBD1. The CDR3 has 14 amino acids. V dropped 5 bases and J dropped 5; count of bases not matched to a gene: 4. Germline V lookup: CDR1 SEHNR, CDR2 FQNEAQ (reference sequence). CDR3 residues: CASSPQGANEKLFF. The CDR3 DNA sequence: TGTGCCAGCAGCCCTCAGGGGGCGAATGAAAAACTGTTTTTT.

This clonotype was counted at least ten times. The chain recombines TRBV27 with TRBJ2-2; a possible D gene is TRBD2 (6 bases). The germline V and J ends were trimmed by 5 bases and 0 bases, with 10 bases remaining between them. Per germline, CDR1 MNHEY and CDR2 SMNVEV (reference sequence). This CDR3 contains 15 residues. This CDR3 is CASSLGLTNTGELFF. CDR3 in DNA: TGTGCCAGCAGTCTGGGACTTACGAACACCGGGGAGCTGTTTTTT.

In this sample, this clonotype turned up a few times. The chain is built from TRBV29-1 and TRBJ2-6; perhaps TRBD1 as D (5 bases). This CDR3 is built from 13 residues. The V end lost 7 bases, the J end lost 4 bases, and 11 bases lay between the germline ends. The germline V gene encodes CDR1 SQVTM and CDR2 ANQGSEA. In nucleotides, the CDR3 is TGCAGCGCCACAGGCACCGGGGCCAACGTCCTGACTTTC. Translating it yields CSATGTGANVLTF.